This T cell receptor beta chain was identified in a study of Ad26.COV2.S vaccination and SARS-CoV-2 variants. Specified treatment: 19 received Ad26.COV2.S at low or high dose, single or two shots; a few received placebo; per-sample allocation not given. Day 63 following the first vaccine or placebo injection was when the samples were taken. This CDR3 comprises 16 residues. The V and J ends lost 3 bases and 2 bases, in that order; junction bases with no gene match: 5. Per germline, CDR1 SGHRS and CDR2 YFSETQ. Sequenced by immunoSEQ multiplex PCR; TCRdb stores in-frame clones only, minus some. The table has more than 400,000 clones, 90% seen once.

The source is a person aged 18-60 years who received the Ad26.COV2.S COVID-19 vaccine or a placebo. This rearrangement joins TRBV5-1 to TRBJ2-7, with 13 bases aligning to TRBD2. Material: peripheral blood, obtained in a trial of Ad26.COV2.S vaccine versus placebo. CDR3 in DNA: TGCGCCAGCAGCTCCGGGACTAGCGGGATAACCTACGAGCAGTACTTC. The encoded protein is CASSSGTSGITYEQYF.